This T cell receptor (beta chain) was recovered during a study of shared clonotypes between healthy human individuals. In this sample, this clone turned up a few times. Assay used: immunoSEQ multiplex PCR; TCRdb lists only in-frame clones, some missing. Among 550,000 to 850,000 clones listed, approximately 72% were seen once. Trimming took off 5 bases at V and 3 bases at J, with 10 bases between the two ends. In germline, CDR1 is LNHDA, CDR2 SQIVND (reference sequence). The CDR3 spans 13 residues. Donors included only healthy HIV-negative adults lacking recent acute infections or vaccinations. The chain recombines TRBV19 with TRBJ1-2; D is unclear. What was sequenced was memory CD4+ T cells sorted from blood. The subset was: CD45RA-negative fraction. This receptor was taken from a woman aged 25 to 45 in good health. The CDR3 nucleotides are TGTGCCAGTAGTTCTGGACTGGACTATGGCTACACCTTC. It yields the protein CASSSGLDYGYTF.